The next 17 T cell receptor beta chains were all read from a single sample in a study of T cells in Graves' hyperthyroidism and ophthalmopathy. Regions amplified from RNA transcripts were the TCR beta CDR3 regions. In the first-round RT-PCR of the TCR CDR3, the HTBI primer set was used. MiXCR, run by TCRdb on the multiplex PCR reads, gives a single entry per CDR3 protein. The sample carries 400,000 to 500,000 distinct CDR3 sequences, under 15% recorded once. Sequencing was carried out using blood. The receptors were sampled from a man aged 18 to 35 with Graves' ophthalmopathy.

This clonotype was seen ten or more times. The chain employs TRBV29-1 and TRBJ1-3, with 9 positions matching TRBD1. The germline V gene has CDR1 SQVTM and CDR2 ANQGSEA. The CDR3 is made up of 14 amino acids. V gave up 6 bases and J gave up 4 bases; unmatched junction bases: 7. The CDR3 region is CSVGGQGLGNTIYF. The CDR3 DNA follows: TGCAGCGTCGGCGGACAGGGGTTAGGAAACACCATATATTTT.

This clonotype was recorded at least ten times. This chain links TRBV30 with TRBJ2-4; D might be TRBD1 (5 bases). This CDR3 spans 13 amino acids. Germline V gene lookup returns CDR1 GTSNPN and CDR2 SVGIG (reference sequence). V dropped 2 bases and J dropped 7 bases, with 12 bases sitting between them. DNA of the CDR3: TGTGCCTGGAGTAGGCAGGGTAACAACATTCAGTACTTC. Its protein product is CAWSRQGNNIQYF.

The table lists this clonotype with many counts. The rearrangement links TRBV12-3 or TRBV12-4 to TRBJ1-2, with D possibly matching TRBD1 (6 bases). The V gene lost 3 bases and the J gene lost 7 bases, with 15 bases spanning the gap. The CDR3 sequence is 14 residues long. CDR3 sequence: CASSLAGAILGYTF. The CDR3 coding sequence is TGTGCCAGCAGTTTGGCAGGGGCGATCCTTGGCTACACCTTC.

This clonotype was counted ten times or more. The genes are TRBV20-1 and TRBJ2-6; no definite D call. Germline V gene data show CDR1 as DFQATT and CDR2 as SNEGSKA (reference sequence). This CDR3 comprises 13 residues. V was cut by 5 bases and J by 0 bases, with 5 bases left in between. The CDR3 bases are TGCAGTGCTTCAGGCTCTGGGGCCAACGTCCTGACTTTC. Amino acid sequence: CSASGSGANVLTF.

This clonotype was counted many times. This sequence joins TRBV7-2 and TRBJ2-5; D is perhaps TRBD2 (6 bases). The germline V and J ends were trimmed by 1 base and 0 bases, with 21 bases remaining between them. The CDR3 has 19 amino acids. Germline lookup yields CDR1 SGHTA and CDR2 FQGNSA. In DNA, the CDR3 is TGTGCCAGCAGCTTAGTAGGATGGGCGGCGGGGTGGTACCAAGAGACCCAGTACTTC. This encodes CASSLVGWAAGWYQETQYF.

The V gene is TRBV5-1, the J gene TRBJ1-1; D not certain. This CDR3 has 14 residues. Germline V gene sequence: CDR1 SGHRS, CDR2 YFSETQ. V was trimmed by 2 bases and J by 2 bases, leaving 10 bases between them. The CDR3 loop is CASSFQPTNTEAFF. The CDR3, as DNA: TGCGCCAGCAGCTTTCAACCGACAAACACTGAAGCTTTCTTT.

This chain connects TRBV5-1 to TRBJ1-4, with 8 bases identical to TRBD1. Trimming at V came to 3 bases and at J to 3 bases, leaving 4 bases not matched to a gene. The germline CDR1 and CDR2 sequences are SGHRS and YFSETQ. The CDR3 runs to 15 residues. The CDR3 region is CASSSGQGSNEKLFF. CDR3 nucleotide sequence: TGCGCCAGCAGCTCTGGACAGGGCTCTAATGAAAAACTGTTTTTT.

The J gene is TRBJ1-1, the V gene TRBV7-2, with no clear D. Germline CDR1 and CDR2: SGHTA and FQGNSA. V lost 1 base and J lost 2, with 11 bases in between. The CDR3 has 15 amino acids. The CDR3: CASSLDTGENTEAFF. The CDR3 DNA reads TGTGCCAGCAGCTTAGACACGGGCGAAAACACTGAAGCTTTCTTT.

This clonotype was seen many times. The chain is built from TRBV18 and TRBJ1-1; 12 bases match TRBD1. The V gene's germline CDR1 is KGHSH and CDR2 LQKENI. CDR3 length equals 18 residues. V lost 3 bases and J lost 3; bases outside the gene matches: 11. The CDR3 nucleotides read TGTGCCAGCTCACCGAGCCTTGGGACAGGGGGCCTGGACACTGAAGCTTTCTTT. It is translated as CASSPSLGTGGLDTEAFF.

The V call is TRBV25-1, the J call TRBJ1-2; no firm D call. This CDR3 region has 14 residues. CDR1 is MGHDK and CDR2 is SYGVNS in the germline V gene. Deletions cut 1 base from V and 8 bases from J, with 14 bases between. The DNA of the CDR3 is TGTGCCAGCAGTGAATTGTTTGTACTCCAGGGCTACACCTTC. Its translation is CASSELFVLQGYTF.

This clonotype was counted once. This chain joins TRBV18 and TRBJ2-7; possibly TRBD1 or TRBD2 for D (5 bases each). The CDR3 loop spans 17 amino acids. Trimming took 4 bases from V and 6 from J, leaving 25 bases between them. From germline, CDR1 is KGHSH and CDR2 LQKENI. CDR3 sequence: CASSHGAVPQGVGEQYF. The CDR3, as DNA: TGTGCCAGCTCACACGGGGCCGTACCCCAGGGAGTGGGCGAGCAGTACTTC.

V gene TRBV7-2 combines with J gene TRBJ2-1; 12 bases align to TRBD2. Germline CDR1 is SGHTA and CDR2 is FQGNSA. There are 16 residues in the CDR3. V lost 1 base, J lost 6 bases, and 4 bases stayed unmatched. The CDR3 DNA follows: TGTGCCAGCAGCTTAGGTTCACTAGCGGGGGGCAATGAGCAGTTCTTC. It is translated as CASSLGSLAGGNEQFF. The entire variable domain, with the rest obtained from reference TRBV7-2 and TRBJ2-1, is as follows: GAGVSQSPSNKVTEKGKDVELRCDPISGHTALYWYRQSLGQGLEFLIYFQGNSAPDKSGLPSDRFSAERTGGSVSTLTIQRTQQEDSAVYLCASSLGSLAGGNEQFFGPGTRLTVL.

This clonotype was counted only a few times. The V and J genes are TRBV9 and TRBJ2-3; the D is unclear. The CDR3 runs 16 residues. Germline V gene lookup returns CDR1 SGDLS and CDR2 YYNGEE. Trimming shortened V by 0 bases and J by 4 bases, and 15 bases separated the two germline ends. The CDR3 DNA reads TGTGCCAGCAGCGTAGGCGGCTACCATTCCTCAGATACGCAGTATTTT. It yields the protein CASSVGGYHSSDTQYF.

Many counts were recorded for this clonotype. This chain links TRBV5-1 with TRBJ2-7; TRBD1 matches at 8 bases. CDR1 and CDR2 from the germline V gene are SGHRS and YFSETQ. The CDR3 has 15 residues. The junction had 9 bases not matched to a gene; V was cut back by 4 bases and J by 3 bases. Here the CDR3 reads CASSPDREKFYEQYF. The CDR3 nucleotides read TGCGCCAGCAGCCCGGACAGGGAAAAGTTCTACGAGCAGTACTTC. Variable domain in full (rest from reference TRBV5-1 and TRBJ2-7): KAGVTQTPRYLIKTRGQQVTLSCSPISGHRSVSWYQQTPGQGLQFLFEYFSETQRNKGNFPGRFSGRQFSNSRSEMNVSTLELGDSALYLCASSPDREKFYEQYFGPGTRLTVT.

This clonotype was counted a single time. The chain employs TRBV4-1 and TRBJ2-3; D uncertain. The CDR3 has 15 residues. Germline CDR1 and CDR2: MGHRA and YSYEKL. Trimming pared 1 base from V and 2 bases from J, leaving 10 bases between. The CDR3 nucleotides read TGCGCCAGCAGCCAAGCCTCACCAGCCACAGATACGCAGTATTTT. This translates into CASSQASPATDTQYF.

This clonotype was detected ten times or more. The CDR3 DNA sequence: TGTGCCAGCAGCCTCCAGTCCAGTGGCTCCTACAATGAGCAGTTCTTC. The encoded protein is CASSLQSSGSYNEQFF. The chain joins TRBV7-2 to TRBJ2-1; D uncertain. CDR1 and CDR2 from the germline V gene are SGHTA and FQGNSA. There are 16 residues in the CDR3. Trimming stripped 5 bases from V and 0 bases from J, with 14 bases between.

This clonotype was detected many times. The chain combines TRBV30 with TRBJ1-1; D possibly corresponds to TRBD1 (5 bases). The germline V and J ends were trimmed by 5 bases and 3 bases, with 16 bases remaining between them. The CDR3 is 14 residues long. CDR1 GTSNPN and CDR2 SVGIG come from the germline V gene (reference sequence). As DNA, the CDR3 is TGTGCCTGGGTAACCGGGGCTGGGGACACTGAAGCTTTCTTT. Amino acid sequence: CAWVTGAGDTEAFF.